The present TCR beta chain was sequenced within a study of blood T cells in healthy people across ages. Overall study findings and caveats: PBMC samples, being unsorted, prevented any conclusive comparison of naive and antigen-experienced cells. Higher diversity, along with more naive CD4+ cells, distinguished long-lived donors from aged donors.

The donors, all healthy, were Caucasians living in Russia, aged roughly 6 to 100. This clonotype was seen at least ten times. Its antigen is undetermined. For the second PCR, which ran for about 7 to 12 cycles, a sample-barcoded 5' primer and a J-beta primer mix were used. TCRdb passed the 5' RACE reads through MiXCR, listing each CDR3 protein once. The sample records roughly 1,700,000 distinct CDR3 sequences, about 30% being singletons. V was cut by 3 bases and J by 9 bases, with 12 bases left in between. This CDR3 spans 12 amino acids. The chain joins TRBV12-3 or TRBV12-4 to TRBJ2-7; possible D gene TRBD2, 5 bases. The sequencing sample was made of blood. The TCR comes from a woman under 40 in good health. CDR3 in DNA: TGTGCCAGCAGTTTGGGCGGGTCAGGGCAGTACTTC. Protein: CASSLGGSGQYF.